The next 8 T cell receptor beta chains were all read from a single sample in a study of T cell repertoires in cytomegalovirus infection. Their antigens remain unidentified. Each CDR3 protein gets one entry after TCRdb re-called the reads with MiXCR. The repertoire consists of 640,000 or so distinct CDR3 sequences, with around a third occurring once and the leading ten covering approximately 18%. The sequencing here drew on cultured PBMCs, taken from culture after CMV antigen stimulation. All receptors derive from a human donor in good health (CMV status not recorded). Some clones in this sample may be carry-over from other donors' samples.

Many counts were recorded for this clonotype. The chain links TRBV7-6 to TRBJ2-1; D is uncertain. CDR3 length: 17 amino acids. The V gene lost 1 base and the J gene lost 6 bases, with 19 bases spanning the gap. CDR1 is SGHVS, CDR2 FNYEAQ, per germline. This CDR3 is CASSLDPPHAGRNEQFF. CDR3 bases: TGTGCCAGCAGCTTAGATCCCCCCCACGCAGGACGCAATGAGCAGTTCTTC.

The chain links TRBV27 to TRBJ2-5; D gene ambiguous. The CDR3 runs to 15 residues. With 4 bases removed from V and 2 bases from J, the gap between germline ends came to 14 bases. Germline CDR1 MNHEY, CDR2 SMNVEV (reference sequence). The DNA for the CDR3 is TGTGCCAGCAGTTACTTAGCTAGAGCTCAAGAGACCCAGTACTTC. Its translation: CASSYLARAQETQYF.

This clonotype was counted only a few times. The genes are TRBV7-2 and TRBJ1-5; 7 bases agree with TRBD1. With 2 bases clipped from V and 6 bases from J, the junction kept 19 bases outside the gene matches. Germline lookup yields CDR1 SGHTA and CDR2 FQGNSA. The CDR3 sequence is 19 residues long. CDR3: CASSLTSGAWGRGGQPQHF. CDR3 DNA: TGTGCCAGCAGCTTAACGTCGGGTGCGTGGGGCAGGGGGGGTCAGCCCCAGCATTTT.

The chain uses TRBV5-1 and TRBJ1-2; D gene ambiguous. This CDR3 contains 14 residues. Per germline, CDR1 SGHRS and CDR2 YFSETQ. Trimming cost V 0 bases and J 5 bases, with 11 bases left between them. The chain's CDR3 is CASSLDIRGYGYTF. CDR3 coding DNA: TGCGCCAGCAGCTTGGATATACGAGGGTATGGCTACACCTTC. The full variable domain, completed using reference TRBV5-1 and TRBJ1-2, is KAGVTQTPRYLIKTRGQQVTLSCSPISGHRSVSWYQQTPGQGLQFLFEYFSETQRNKGNFPGRFSGRQFSNSRSEMNVSTLELGDSALYLCASSLDIRGYGYTFGSGTRLTVV.

This clonotype was found a few times. The genes are TRBV27 and TRBJ2-3, with D tentatively TRBD2 (6 bases). The germline V gene encodes CDR1 MNHEY and CDR2 SMNVEV (reference sequence). V lost 5 bases, J lost 9 bases, and 18 bases lay in between. The CDR3 length is 14 residues. The CDR3 DNA reads TGTGCCAGCAGTCCCGGGACTGGTCCACGCACGCAGTATTTT. Encoded protein: CASSPGTGPRTQYF.

V gene TRBV28 combines with J gene TRBJ1-5; possibly TRBD1 for D (6 bases). Germline-derived CDR1 and CDR2 are MDHEN and SYDVKM. Trimming removed 3 bases from V and 11 bases from J, with 17 bases in between. There are 14 residues in the CDR3. The CDR3 region has the DNA TGTGCCAGCAGTTTTTACAGCTTGGAGGGGGCCCAGCATTTT. It yields the protein CASSFYSLEGAQHF.

There are a few counts of this clonotype. The gene calls are TRBV6-6 and TRBJ1-1; D may be TRBD1 (6 bases). Germline V gene sequence: CDR1 MNHNY, CDR2 SVGAGI (reference sequence). This CDR3 is 17 amino acids long. Trimming took off 3 bases at V and 3 bases at J, with 20 bases between the two ends. The chain's CDR3 is CASSYRGGAGLDTEAFF. Here the CDR3 DNA reads TGTGCCAGCAGTTATCGGGGGGGCGCGGGTTTGGACACTGAAGCTTTCTTT.

V and J are TRBV4-2 and TRBJ1-4, with 7 nucleotides matching TRBD1. Germline values: CDR1 LGHNA, CDR2 YNFKEQ. V shed 4 bases and J 1 base; nucleotides not matched to a gene: 15. This CDR3 comprises 19 residues. This CDR3 is CASSRIQGSGQVTNEKLFF. CDR3 nucleotides: TGTGCCAGCAGCCGGATACAGGGGAGCGGTCAAGTAACTAATGAAAAACTGTTTTTT.